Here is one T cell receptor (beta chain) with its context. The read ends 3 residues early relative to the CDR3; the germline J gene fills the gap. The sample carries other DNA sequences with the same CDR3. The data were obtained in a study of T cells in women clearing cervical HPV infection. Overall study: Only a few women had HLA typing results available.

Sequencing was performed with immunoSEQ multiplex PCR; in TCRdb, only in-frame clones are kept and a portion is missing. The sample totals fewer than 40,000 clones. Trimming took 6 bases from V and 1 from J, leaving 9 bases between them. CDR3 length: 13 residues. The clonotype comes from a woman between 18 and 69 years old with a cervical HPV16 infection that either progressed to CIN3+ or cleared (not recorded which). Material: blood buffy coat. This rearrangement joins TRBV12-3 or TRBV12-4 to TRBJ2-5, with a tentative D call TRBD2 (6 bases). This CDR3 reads CASRWDFQETQYF. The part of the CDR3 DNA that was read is TGTGCCAGCAGATGGGACTTCCAAGAGACC.